Sequencing of this T cell receptor beta chain was carried out in a study of CD8+ T cells in alopecia areata. Background on the study: Treated patients received oral tofacitinib, 5 to 10 mg twice daily.

Extraction and reverse transcription of RNA yielded cDNA as the sequencing template. Generated by immunoSEQ multiplex PCR, the TCRdb table keeps only in-frame clones and is missing some. The sample has hundreds of thousands of clones; about 62% are singletons. Study results and limitations: Greater clonality was observed in lesional scalp samples, especially alopecia totalis/universalis, versus normal scalp. Scalp sample data also include resident alphabeta T cells from normal skin. TCRs were shared less clearly across patients than in mice, possibly for HLA-related reasons.

A word on this clone: The target antigen is unknown.

V lost 0 bases and J lost 0, with 13 bases in between. CDR3 length: 16 residues. Germline lookup yields CDR1 SGHNT and CDR2 YYREEE (reference sequence). Specified treatment: oral pan-JAK inhibitor, 5-10 mg twice daily. The chain has TRBV5-4 and TRBJ2-7; possible D gene TRBD2, 6 bases. The TCR was taken from a human donor with alopecia areata. The material sequenced was CD4+ T cells sorted from blood, taken at week 24, from a patient treated with tofacitinib. The CDR3 protein is CASSLATSRSSYEQYF. DNA for the CDR3: TGTGCCAGCAGCTTGGCCACTAGCAGGAGCTCCTACGAGCAGTACTTC.